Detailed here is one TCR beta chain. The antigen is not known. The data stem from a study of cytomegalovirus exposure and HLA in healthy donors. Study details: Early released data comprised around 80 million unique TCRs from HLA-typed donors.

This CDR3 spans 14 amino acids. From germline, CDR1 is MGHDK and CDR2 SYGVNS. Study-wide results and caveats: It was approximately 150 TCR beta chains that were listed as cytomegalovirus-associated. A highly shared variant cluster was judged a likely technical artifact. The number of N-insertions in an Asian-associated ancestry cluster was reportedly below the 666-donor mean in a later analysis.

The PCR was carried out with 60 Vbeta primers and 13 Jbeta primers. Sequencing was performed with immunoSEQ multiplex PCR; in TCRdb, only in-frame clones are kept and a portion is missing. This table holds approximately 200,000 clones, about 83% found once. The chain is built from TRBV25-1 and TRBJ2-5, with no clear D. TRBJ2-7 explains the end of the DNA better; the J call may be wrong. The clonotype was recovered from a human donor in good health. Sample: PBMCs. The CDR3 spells CASSVVRSSYEQYF. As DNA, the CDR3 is TGTGCCAGCAGTGTAGTCCGAAGCTCCTACGAGCAGTACTTC.